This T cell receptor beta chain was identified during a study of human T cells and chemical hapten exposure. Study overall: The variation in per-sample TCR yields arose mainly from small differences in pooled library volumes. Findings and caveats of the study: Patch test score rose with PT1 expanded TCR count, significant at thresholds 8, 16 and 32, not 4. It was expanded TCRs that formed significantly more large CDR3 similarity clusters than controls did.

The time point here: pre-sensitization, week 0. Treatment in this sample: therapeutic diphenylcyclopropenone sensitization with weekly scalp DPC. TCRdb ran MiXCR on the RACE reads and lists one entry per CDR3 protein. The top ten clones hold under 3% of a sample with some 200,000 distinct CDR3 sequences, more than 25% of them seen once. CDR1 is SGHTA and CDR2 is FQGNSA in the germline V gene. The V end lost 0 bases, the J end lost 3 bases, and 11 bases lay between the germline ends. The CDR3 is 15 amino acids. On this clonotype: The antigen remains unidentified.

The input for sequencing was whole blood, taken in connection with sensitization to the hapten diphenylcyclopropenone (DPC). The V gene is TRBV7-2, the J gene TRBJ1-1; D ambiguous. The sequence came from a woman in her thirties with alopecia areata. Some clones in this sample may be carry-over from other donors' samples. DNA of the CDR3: TGTGCCAGCAGCTTAGCCCCGCAGCCGTACACTGAAGCTTTCTTT. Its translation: CASSLAPQPYTEAFF.